Reported below is one TCR beta chain. The study ran its PCR with 60 Vbeta and 13 Jbeta primers. Repertoires were generated with immunoSEQ multiplex PCR, while TCRdb's copy carries only in-frame clones and drops some. The table has roughly 120,000 clones, under 80% seen once. The CDR3 has 15 residues. Germline CDR1 is SGHTA and CDR2 is FQGNSA. V was trimmed by 4 bases and J by 0 bases, leaving 10 bases between them. This sample stems from a study of cytomegalovirus exposure and HLA in healthy donors. The chain is built from TRBV7-2 and TRBJ1-3; D remains unclear. Sequenced sample: PBMCs. The sequence derives from a woman in her forties or fifties in good health and CMV-seropositive. CDR3 amino acids: CASSYQGSSGNTIYF. The CDR3 nucleotides read TGTGCCAGCAGCTACCAAGGGAGCTCTGGAAACACCATATATTTT.